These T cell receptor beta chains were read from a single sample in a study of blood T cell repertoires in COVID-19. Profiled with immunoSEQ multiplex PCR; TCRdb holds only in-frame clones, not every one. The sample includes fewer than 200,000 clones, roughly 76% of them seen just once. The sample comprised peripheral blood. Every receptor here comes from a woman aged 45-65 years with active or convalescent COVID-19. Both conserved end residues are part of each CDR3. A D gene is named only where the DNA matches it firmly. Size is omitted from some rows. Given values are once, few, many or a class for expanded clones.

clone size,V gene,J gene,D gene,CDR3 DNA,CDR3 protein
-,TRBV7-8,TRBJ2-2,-,TGTGCCAGCAACTCAGGAATCAGGGGATCCCCCGGGGAGCTGTTTTTT,CASNSGIRGSPGELFF
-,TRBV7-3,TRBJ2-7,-,TGTGCCAGCAGCTCATCCGGGTCCCATAGCGAGCAGTACTTC,CASSSSGSHSEQYF
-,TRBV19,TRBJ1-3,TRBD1,TGTGCCAGTAGTGACGGGACAGGGAACGGAAACACCATATATTTT,CASSDGTGNGNTIYF
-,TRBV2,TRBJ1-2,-,TGTGCCAGCAGTGAGTTCCGGGGAAACTATGGCTACACCTTC,CASSEFRGNYGYTF
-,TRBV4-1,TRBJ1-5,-,TGCGCCAGCAGCCAAGAGGGCCAGGTAGGTCAGCCCCAGCATTTT,CASSQEGQVGQPQHF
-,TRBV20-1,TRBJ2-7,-,TGCAGTGTGCAGTCAGGCTACGAGCAGTACTTC,CSVQSGYEQYF
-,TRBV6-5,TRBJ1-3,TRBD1,TGTGCCAGCAGAGCCAGACAGGGATCCGGAAACACCATATATTTT,CASRARQGSGNTIYF
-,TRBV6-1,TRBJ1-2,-,TGTGCCAGCAGTGAAGCAGTAGCGGGGGTCTATGGCTACACCTTC,CASSEAVAGVYGYTF
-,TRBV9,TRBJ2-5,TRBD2,TGTGCCAGCAGCGTAGCTGGCGGGGGTGATGCTGCGGAGACCCAGTACTTC,CASSVAGGGDAAETQYF
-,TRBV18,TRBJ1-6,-,TGTGCCAGCTCACCACAGGCGGGGGAAAATTCACCCCTCCACTTT,CASSPQAGENSPLHF
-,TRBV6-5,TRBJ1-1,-,TGTGCCAGCAAGTGGGGGGACACTGAAGCTTTCTTT,CASKWGDTEAFF
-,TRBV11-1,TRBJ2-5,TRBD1,TGTGCCAGCAGCCGAGCACAGGGGTCGCAAGAGACCCAGTACTTC,CASSRAQGSQETQYF
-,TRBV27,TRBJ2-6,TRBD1,TGTGCCAGCAGTTTCAGGGGGCTATCCTCTGGGGCCAACGTCCTGACTTTC,CASSFRGLSSGANVLTF
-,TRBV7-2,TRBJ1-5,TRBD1,TGTGCCAGCAGCCGGGACAGGGCCCTTAGCAATCAGCCCCAGCATTTT,CASSRDRALSNQPQHF
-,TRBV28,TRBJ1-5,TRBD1,TGTGCCAGCAGTTCTCGGACAGGGTCGTGGCAGCCCCAGCATTTT,CASSSRTGSWQPQHF
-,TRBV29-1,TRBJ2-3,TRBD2,TGCAGCGTTGAATTAGGGACTAGCGCTACAGATACGCAGTATTTT,CSVELGTSATDTQYF
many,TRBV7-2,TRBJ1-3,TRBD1,TGTGCCAGCAGCATACGATCCGGGACAGGGACGTTAGCTGGAAACACCATATATTTT,CASSIRSGTGTLAGNTIYF
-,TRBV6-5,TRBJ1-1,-,TGTGCCAGCAGTTACTCGGGGGCTGTGGGCACTGAAGCTTTCTTT,CASSYSGAVGTEAFF
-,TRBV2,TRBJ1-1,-,TGTGCCAGCAGTGGGGAGGGGTTGGCAGGAGCTTTCTTT,CASSGEGLAGAFF
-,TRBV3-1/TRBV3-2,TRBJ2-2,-,TGTGCCAGCAGCCAGCGCGGGGACACCGGGGAGCTGTTTTTT,CASSQRGDTGELFF
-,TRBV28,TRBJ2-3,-,TGTGCCAGCAGTCCCTCTGGTGGCCGCACAGATACGCAGTATTTT,CASSPSGGRTDTQYF
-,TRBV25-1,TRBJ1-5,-,TGTGCCAGCAGCGGGGGGGGGTTAAGCAATCAGCCCCAGCATTTT,CASSGGGLSNQPQHF
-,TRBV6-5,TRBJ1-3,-,TGTGCCAGCAGTCTCATGCCACTCTCTGGAAACACCATATATTTT,CASSLMPLSGNTIYF
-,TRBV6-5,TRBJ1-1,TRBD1,TGTGCCAGCAGCATGGTCTACAGGGGCGACACTGAAGCTTTCTTT,CASSMVYRGDTEAFF
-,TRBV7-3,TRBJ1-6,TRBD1,TGTGCCAGCAGCTCAGGGACAGACCATAATTCACCCCTCCACTTT,CASSSGTDHNSPLHF
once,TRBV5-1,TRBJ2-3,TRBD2,TGCGCCAGCAGCTTCCGCGGGAGGGGAAATCCCCCGGATACGCAGTATTTT,CASSFRGRGNPPDTQYF
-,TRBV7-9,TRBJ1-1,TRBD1,TGTGCCAGCAGCTTCGGGACAGAAGTTATTACGAACACTGAAGCTTTCTTT,CASSFGTEVITNTEAFF
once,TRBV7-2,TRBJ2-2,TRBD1,TGTGCCAGCAGCCCACTTATCGGGACAGGGAACACCGGGGAGCTGTTTTTT,CASSPLIGTGNTGELFF
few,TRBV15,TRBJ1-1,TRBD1,TGTGCCACCAGCAGAGAGCCGCAGGGGGGTACTGAAGCTTTCTTT,CATSREPQGGTEAFF
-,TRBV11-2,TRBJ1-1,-,TGTGCCAGCAGCCCTTTGAACACTGAAGCTTTCTTT,CASSPLNTEAFF
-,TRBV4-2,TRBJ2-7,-,TGTGCCAGCAGCCAAGAAATATTCAGTCTAGCCGTCCCTTACGAGCAGTACTTC,CASSQEIFSLAVPYEQYF
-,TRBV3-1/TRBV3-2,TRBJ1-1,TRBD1,TGTGCCAGCAGCCCAATATGGACAGGCGCGATCACTGAAGCTTTCTTT,CASSPIWTGAITEAFF
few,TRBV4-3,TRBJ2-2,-,TGCGCCAGCAGTCCCATGATACACGCCACCGGGGAGCTGTTTTTT,CASSPMIHATGELFF
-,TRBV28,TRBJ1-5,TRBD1,TGTGCCAGCAGTTTATGGTCAGGGGGACGGGATCAGCCCCAGCATTTT,CASSLWSGGRDQPQHF
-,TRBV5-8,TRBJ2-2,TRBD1,TGTGCCAGCAGCTCTGGCAGGGGGACAGTCCTCACCGGGGAGCTGTTTTTT,CASSSGRGTVLTGELFF
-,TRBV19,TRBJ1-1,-,TGTGCCAGTAGTATATACAGGGACACTGAAGCTTTCTTT,CASSIYRDTEAFF
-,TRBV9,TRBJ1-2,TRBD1,TGTGCCAGCAGGGACAGGGTGGGCCATGGCTACACCTTC,CASRDRVGHGYTF
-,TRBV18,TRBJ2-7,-,TGTGCCAGCTCACCCACCCAGGTTTCTACCGACGAGCAGTACTTC,CASSPTQVSTDEQYF
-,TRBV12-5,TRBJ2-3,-,TGTGCTAGTGGTTTGGGAGGCTTTATAAGCACAGATACGCAGTATTTT,CASGLGGFISTDTQYF
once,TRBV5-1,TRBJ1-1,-,TGCGCCAGCAGCCTAGGGGATCTGAACACTGAAGCTTTCTTT,CASSLGDLNTEAFF
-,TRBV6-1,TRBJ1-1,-,TGTGCCAGCACCGTGTCCACTGAAGCTTTCTTT,CASTVSTEAFF
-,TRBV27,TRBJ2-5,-,TGTGCCAGCAGGCTTTTAGGGAGGGAGACCCAGTACTTC,CASRLLGRETQYF
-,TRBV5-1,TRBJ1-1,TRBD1,TGCGCCAGCAGTTTCGAGACAGGGTACACTGAAGCTTTCTTT,CASSFETGYTEAFF
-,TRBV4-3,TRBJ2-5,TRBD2,TGCGCCAGCAGCCAAGTTCCTAGCGGGGGCTCCGGTCAGGAGACCCAGTACTTC,CASSQVPSGGSGQETQYF
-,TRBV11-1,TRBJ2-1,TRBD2,TGTGCCAGCAGCTTAGCTCTAGCGGTCTCCTACAATGAGCAGTTCTTC,CASSLALAVSYNEQFF
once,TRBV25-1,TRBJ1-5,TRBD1,TGTGCCAGCAGTGAGACAGGGACGAATCAGCCCCAGCATTTT,CASSETGTNQPQHF
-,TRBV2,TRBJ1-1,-,TGTGCCAGCAGTGGGGCGAACACTGAAGCTTTCTTT,CASSGANTEAFF
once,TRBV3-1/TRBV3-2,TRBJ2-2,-,TGTGCCAGCAGCAGGACAGTCAACACCGGGGAGCTGTTTTTT,CASSRTVNTGELFF
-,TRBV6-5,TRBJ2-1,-,TGTGCCAGCAGTAGACCCCCGGGATCCTACAATGAGCAGTTCTTC,CASSRPPGSYNEQFF
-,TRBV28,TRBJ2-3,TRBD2,TGTGCCAGCAGTTTATTGGGACTAGCGGGAGGGCCCTCGCTCACAGATACGCAGTATTTT,CASSLLGLAGGPSLTDTQYF
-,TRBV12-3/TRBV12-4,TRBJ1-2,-,TGTGCCAGCAGTTTTTCAGGGATTGGGGGCTACACCTTC,CASSFSGIGGYTF